The TCR beta chain described here comes from a study of patients and donors after allogeneic stem cell transplantation. TCRdb reanalysed the RT-PCR reads using MiXCR and keeps one entry per CDR3 protein. The table has about 57,000 distinct CDR3 sequences, about 14% seen once. This clonotype has at least ten counts. This receptor was identified in a human donor who was either an allogeneic HSCT recipient or a stem cell or donor lymphocyte infusion donor (not recorded which). It is not recorded whose cells these are; they may come from a transplant donor. Source material: blood, either unsorted or a sorted T cell fraction (not recorded which).

The CDR3 spells CASSPEPWMDTEAFF. The DNA for the CDR3 is TGTGCCAGCAGCCCCGAGCCGTGGATGGACACTGAAGCTTTCTTT. The rearrangement uses TRBV7-6 and TRBJ1-1; D is ambiguous. The CDR3 has 15 amino acids. With 5 bases removed from V and 3 bases from J, the gap between germline ends came to 16 bases. From germline, CDR1 is SGHVS and CDR2 FNYEAQ.